The sequence of this T cell receptor (beta chain) was determined in a study of T-cell reconstitution after alpha-beta-depleted transplantation in children. J gave up 4 bases and V 7 bases, and 8 bases lay outside the gene matches. Germline-derived CDR1 and CDR2 are MNHEY and SMNVEV (reference sequence). The CDR3 is 14 amino acids. This clonotype is medium-sized. Library preparation (for TCRbeta) was performed with unique molecular identifiers. TCRdb re-called the PCR reads through MiXCR, storing one row per CDR3 protein. The sample consists of over 70,000 distinct CDR3 sequences, 10% to 15% of them appearing once.

This sequence was found in a human donor who donated a stem cell graft to a child with inherited bone marrow failure. Material: PBMCs from the stem cell graft donor, obtained from the stem cell graft. This sequence joins TRBV27 and TRBJ2-5; TRBD2 aligns across 8 bases. The chain's CDR3 is CASKGLAGRETQYF. CDR3 DNA sequence: TGTGCCAGCAAAGGACTAGCAGGCCGAGAGACCCAGTACTTC.